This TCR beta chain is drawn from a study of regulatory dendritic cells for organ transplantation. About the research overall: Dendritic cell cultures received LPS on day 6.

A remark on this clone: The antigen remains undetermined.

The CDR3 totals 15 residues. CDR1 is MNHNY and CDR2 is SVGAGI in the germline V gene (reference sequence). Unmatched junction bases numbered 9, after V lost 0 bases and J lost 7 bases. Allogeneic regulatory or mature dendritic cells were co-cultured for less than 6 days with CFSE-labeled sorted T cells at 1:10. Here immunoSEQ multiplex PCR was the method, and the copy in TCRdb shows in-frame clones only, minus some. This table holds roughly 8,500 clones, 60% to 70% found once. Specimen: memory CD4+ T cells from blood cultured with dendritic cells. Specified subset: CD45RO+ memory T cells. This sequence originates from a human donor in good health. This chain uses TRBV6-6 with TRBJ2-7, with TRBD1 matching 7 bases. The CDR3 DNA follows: TGTGCCAGCAGTTACTCGACCCAGGGGGTGGGGGAGCAGTACTTC. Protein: CASSYSTQGVGEQYF.